This TCR beta chain was recorded in a study of long-term antiretroviral therapy in people with HIV. Samples were assayed with immunoSEQ v3.0 at survey level. Assay: immunoSEQ multiplex PCR; the TCRdb copy retains only in-frame clones and omits some. The sample yields more than 20,000 clones, approximately 80% seen once. In the case of this clone: Its target is not known.

Study results and caveats: Dominating the repertoire at all time points were the clones that expanded before ART. Data on ART adherence, viral resistance or therapy changes were unavailable. HIV repertoires had narrower CDR3 length ranges than controls.

The receptor was derived from a man aged 18 to 35 with HIV. Specimen: unsorted PBMCs, collected 0.5 years after starting antiretroviral therapy.

CDR3 nucleotide sequence: TGTGCCAGCAGTGCCCTCACTATTGGCGATACGCAGTATTTT. This codes for CASSALTIGDTQYF. The chain combines TRBV2 with TRBJ2-3; D not resolved. The CDR3 length is 14 residues. CDR1 is SNHLY and CDR2 is FYNNEI in the germline V gene. V was trimmed by 4 bases and J by 6 bases, leaving 14 bases between them.